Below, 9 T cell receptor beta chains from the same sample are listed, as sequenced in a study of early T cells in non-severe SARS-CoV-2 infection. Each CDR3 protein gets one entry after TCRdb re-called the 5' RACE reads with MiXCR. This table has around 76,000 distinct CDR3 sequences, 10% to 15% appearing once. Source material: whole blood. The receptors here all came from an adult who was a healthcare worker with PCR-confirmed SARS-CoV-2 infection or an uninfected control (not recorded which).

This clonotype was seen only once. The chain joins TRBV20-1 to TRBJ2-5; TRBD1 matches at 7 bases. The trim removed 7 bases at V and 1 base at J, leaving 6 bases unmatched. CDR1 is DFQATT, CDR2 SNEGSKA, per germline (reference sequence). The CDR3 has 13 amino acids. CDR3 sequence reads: CSVLDRAQETQYF. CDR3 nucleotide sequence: TGCAGTGTTCTCGACAGGGCCCAAGAGACCCAGTACTTC.

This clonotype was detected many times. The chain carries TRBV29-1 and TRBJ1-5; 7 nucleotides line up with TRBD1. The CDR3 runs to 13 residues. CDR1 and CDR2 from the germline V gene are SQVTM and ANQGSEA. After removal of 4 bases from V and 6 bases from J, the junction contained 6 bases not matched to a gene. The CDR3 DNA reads TGCAGCGTTGTCGCAGGGGGAAGTCAGCCCCAGCATTTT. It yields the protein CSVVAGGSQPQHF.

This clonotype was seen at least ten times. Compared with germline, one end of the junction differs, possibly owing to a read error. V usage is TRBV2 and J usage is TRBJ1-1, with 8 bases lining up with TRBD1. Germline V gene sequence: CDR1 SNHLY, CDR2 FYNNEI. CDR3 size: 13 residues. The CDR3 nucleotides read TGTGCCAGCAGCGCGGGACAGGACGGTGAAGTTTTCTTT. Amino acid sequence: CASSAGQDGEVFF. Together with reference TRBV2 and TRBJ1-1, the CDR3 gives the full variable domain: EPEVTQTPSHQVTQMGQEVILRCVPISNHLYFYWYRQILGQKVEFLVSFYNNEISEKSEIFDDQFSVERPDGSNFTLKIRSTKLEDSAMYFCASSAGQDGEVFFGQGTRLTVV.

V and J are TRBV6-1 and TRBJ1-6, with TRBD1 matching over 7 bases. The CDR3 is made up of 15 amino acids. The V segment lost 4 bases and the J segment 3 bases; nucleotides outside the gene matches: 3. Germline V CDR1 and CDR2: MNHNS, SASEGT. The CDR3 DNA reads TGTGCCAGCAGTGCGGACAGGTACTATAATTCACCCCTCCACTTT. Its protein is CASSADRYYNSPLHF.

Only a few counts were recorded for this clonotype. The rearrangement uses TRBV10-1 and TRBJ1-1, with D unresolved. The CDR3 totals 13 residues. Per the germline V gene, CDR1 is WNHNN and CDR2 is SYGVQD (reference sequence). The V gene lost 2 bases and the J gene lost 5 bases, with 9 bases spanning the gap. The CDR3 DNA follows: TGCGCCAGCAGTGAGGGAAGAGGGACTGAAGCTTTCTTT. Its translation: CASSEGRGTEAFF.

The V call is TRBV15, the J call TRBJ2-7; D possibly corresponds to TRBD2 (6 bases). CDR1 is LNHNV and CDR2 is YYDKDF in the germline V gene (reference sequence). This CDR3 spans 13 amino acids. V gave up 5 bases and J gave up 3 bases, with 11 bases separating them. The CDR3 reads CATSPGTYYEQYF. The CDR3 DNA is TGTGCCACCAGCCCGGGGACTTACTACGAGCAGTACTTC. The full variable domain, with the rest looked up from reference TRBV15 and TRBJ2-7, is DAMVIQNPRYQVTQFGKPVTLSCSQTLNHNVMYWYQQKSSQAPKLLFHYYDKDFNNEADTPDNFQSRRPNTSFCFLDIRSPGLGDTAMYLCATSPGTYYEQYFGPGTRLTVT.

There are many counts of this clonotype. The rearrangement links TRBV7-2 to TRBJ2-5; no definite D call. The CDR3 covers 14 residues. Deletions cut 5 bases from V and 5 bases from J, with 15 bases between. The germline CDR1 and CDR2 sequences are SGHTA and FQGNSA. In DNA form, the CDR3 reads TGTGCCAGCAGCCTCAGCGTAGGCGAGGAGACCCAGTACTTC. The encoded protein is CASSLSVGEETQYF.

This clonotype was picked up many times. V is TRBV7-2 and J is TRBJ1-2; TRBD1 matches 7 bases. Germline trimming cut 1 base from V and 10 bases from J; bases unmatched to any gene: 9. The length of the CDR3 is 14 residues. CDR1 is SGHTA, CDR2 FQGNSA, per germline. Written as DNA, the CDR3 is TGTGCCAGCAGCTTAGACAGGGGTCACGGCCCCTACACCTTC. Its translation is CASSLDRGHGPYTF.

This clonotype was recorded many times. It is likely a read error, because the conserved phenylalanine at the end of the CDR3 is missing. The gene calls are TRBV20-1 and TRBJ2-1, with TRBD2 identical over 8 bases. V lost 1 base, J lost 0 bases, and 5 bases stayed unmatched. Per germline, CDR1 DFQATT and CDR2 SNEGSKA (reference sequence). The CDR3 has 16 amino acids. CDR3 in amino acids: CSARGGLGSSYNEQFL. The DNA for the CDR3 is TGCAGTGCTAGAGGGGGACTAGGGAGCTCCTACAATGAGCAGTTCCTC.